Following are 32 T cell receptor beta chains from one sample sequenced in a study of blood T cell repertoires in COVID-19. The assay was immunoSEQ multiplex PCR, and TCRdb's table has in-frame clones only and misses some. The top ten clones hold roughly 2.2% of a sample with about 120,000 clones, 85% to 90% of them seen once. The specimen sequenced was peripheral blood. The receptor source for this set is a woman in her fifties or sixties with acute or convalescent COVID-19.

This clone is a singleton in its sample. The chain couples TRBV21-1 to TRBJ1-2. TRBV21-1 is annotated as a pseudogene. This CDR3 comprises 13 residues. CDR3 in amino acids: CAREEAGNYGYTF. DNA for the CDR3: TGTGCTAGGGAGGAGGCGGGGAACTATGGCTACACCTTC.

The rearrangement uses TRBV7-3 and TRBJ2-3; 9 bases are shared with TRBD2. CDR3 size: 17 residues. CDR1 SGHTA and CDR2 FQGTGA come from the germline V gene. V lost 0 bases, J lost 1 base, and 5 bases stayed unmatched. CDR3 DNA sequence: TGTGCCAGCAGCTTAACATCGTCTAGCGGGGGCACAGATACGCAGTATTTT. This encodes CASSLTSSSGGTDTQYF.

The chain uses TRBV19 and TRBJ2-3, with TRBD2 matching over 9 bases. The CDR3 runs to 15 residues. V lost 9 bases, J lost 6 bases, and 13 bases stayed unmatched. Germline V gene lookup returns CDR1 LNHDA and CDR2 SQIVND (reference sequence). CDR3 residues: CARAGLAGVGDTQYF. CDR3 in DNA: TGTGCCAGGGCGGGGTTAGCGGGAGTTGGGGATACGCAGTATTTT.

V usage is TRBV5-1 and J usage is TRBJ1-3, with D possibly being TRBD1 (5 bases). Trimming cost V 5 bases and J 1 base, with 16 bases left between them. The CDR3 is made up of 16 amino acids. In germline, CDR1 is SGHRS, CDR2 YFSETQ. CDR3: CASSLPGTESGNTIYF. DNA for the CDR3: TGCGCCAGCAGTCTTCCCGGGACTGAGTCTGGAAACACCATATATTTT.

The rearrangement uses TRBV30 and TRBJ1-2; weak D call: TRBD1 (5 bases). The germline gives CDR1 GTSNPN, CDR2 SVGIG (reference sequence). The CDR3 covers 15 residues. The V end was cut by 5 bases, the J end by 4 bases, with 20 bases between. CDR3 residues: CAWQGGSNTPYGYTF. The DNA of the CDR3 is TGTGCCTGGCAGGGCGGCAGCAACACCCCCTATGGCTACACCTTC.

The chain recombines TRBV10-3 with TRBJ1-2; D is possibly TRBD1 (6 bases). Germline V gene lookup returns CDR1 ENHRY and CDR2 SYGVKD. CDR3 length: 14 amino acids. Between the trimmed V and J ends, which lost 7 bases and 5 bases, there was a span of 17 bases. The CDR3 nucleotides are TGTGCCATCACCGAACTAGGACAGACTTATGGCTACACCTTC. Its protein product is CAITELGQTYGYTF.

V usage is TRBV28 and J usage is TRBJ1-2, with 9 bases matching TRBD1. In germline, CDR1 is MDHEN, CDR2 SYDVKM. This CDR3 is built from 15 residues. With 5 bases clipped from V and 4 bases from J, the junction kept 8 bases outside the gene matches. CDR3 in amino acids: CASSPGQGRVYGYTF. In DNA form, the CDR3 reads TGTGCCAGCAGTCCAGGACAGGGGAGAGTCTATGGCTACACCTTC.

This chain connects TRBV19 to TRBJ2-1; tentatively, D is TRBD2 (7 bases). This CDR3 is 15 amino acids long. Germline lookup yields CDR1 LNHDA and CDR2 SQIVND (reference sequence). The V gene lost 1 base and the J gene lost 7 bases, with 14 bases spanning the gap. CDR3 protein: CASSIVSGGRNEQFF. CDR3 in DNA: TGTGCCAGTAGTATAGTTTCCGGGGGGCGGAATGAGCAGTTCTTC.

This clone appeared once. V gene TRBV7-2 combines with J gene TRBJ2-7; 8 bases are shared with TRBD2. V shed 9 bases, J shed 2 bases, and the junction held 12 bases outside the gene matches. The CDR3 spans 15 residues. Germline-derived CDR1 and CDR2 are SGHTA and FQGNSA. The CDR3 region is CASTLRGGEPYEQYF. In DNA, the CDR3 is TGTGCCAGTACCCTACGGGGGGGAGAACCCTACGAGCAGTACTTC.

The CDR3 region has the DNA TGTGCCAGCAGCTCAAGCGGGAGCTCCTACGAGCAGTACTTC. Its translation is CASSSSGSSYEQYF. V usage is TRBV7-2 and J usage is TRBJ2-7, with 8 bases matching TRBD2. Losses at the gene ends were 4 bases for V and 0 bases for J; bases not matched to a gene: 2. Germline V gene sequence: CDR1 SGHTA, CDR2 FQGNSA. CDR3 length equals 14 residues.

The V call is TRBV29-1, the J call TRBJ1-2, with 7 bases aligning to TRBD1. The length of the CDR3 is 12 residues. Germline lookup yields CDR1 SQVTM and CDR2 ANQGSEA. V shed 4 bases and J 4 bases; nucleotides not matched to a gene: 3. The CDR3 DNA reads as TGCAGCGTTGGACAGGGAGGCTATGGCTACACCTTC. The encoded protein is CSVGQGGYGYTF.

This chain uses TRBV6-6 with TRBJ2-7; maybe TRBD2 (6 bases). Germline CDR1 and CDR2: MNHNY and SVGAGI (reference sequence). The V and J ends lost 0 bases and 2 bases respectively, with 8 bases between them. The length of the CDR3 is 14 residues. The CDR3 reads CASSYSGRTYEQYF. The CDR3 DNA is TGTGCCAGCAGTTACTCAGGGAGGACCTACGAGCAGTACTTC.

The rearrangement links TRBV7-6 to TRBJ2-1; D is unclear. V lost 6 bases to trimming and J lost 0 bases, with 3 bases between them. The CDR3 runs 12 residues. Germline V gene data show CDR1 as SGHVS and CDR2 as FNYEAQ. The CDR3 region is CASRSSYNEQFF. In DNA form, the CDR3 reads TGTGCCAGCAGGAGCTCCTACAATGAGCAGTTCTTC.

The chain recombines TRBV4-1 with TRBJ1-4; TRBD1 might be the D (6 bases). Germline CDR1 MGHRA, CDR2 YSYEKL. The CDR3 is made up of 16 amino acids. Trimming cost V 0 bases and J 8 bases, with 16 bases left between them. CDR3 in amino acids: CASSQDPYRVGEKLFF. CDR3 nucleotide sequence: TGCGCCAGCAGCCAAGATCCCTACAGGGTTGGGGAAAAACTGTTTTTT.

The CDR3 loop is CASSQVWGTNYGYTF. CDR3 coding DNA: TGTGCCAGCAGCCAAGTTTGGGGCACTAACTATGGCTACACCTTC. The gene calls are TRBV3-1 (or the pseudogene TRBV3-2) and TRBJ1-2; possibly TRBD1 for D (5 bases). Germline V gives CDR1 LGHDT, CDR2 YNNKEL (reference sequence). The CDR3 is made up of 15 amino acids. V lost 1 base to trimming and J lost 0 bases, with 9 bases between them.

The V and J genes are TRBV7-3 and TRBJ2-5; D may be TRBD2 (6 bases). Per germline, CDR1 SGHTA and CDR2 FQGTGA. The CDR3 is 13 amino acids. V lost 4 bases, J lost 1 base, and 7 bases lay in between. In DNA, the CDR3 is TGTGCCAGCAGCTCGGGACTCCAAGAGACCCAGTACTTC. This sequence encodes CASSSGLQETQYF.

This sequence joins TRBV10-2 and TRBJ1-3; no firm D call. In germline, CDR1 is WSHSY, CDR2 SAAADI. This CDR3 comprises 17 residues. V lost 0 bases to trimming and J lost 0 bases, with 12 bases between them. The CDR3: CASSESVSEASGNTIYF. Here the CDR3 DNA reads TGCGCCAGCAGTGAGTCGGTTTCCGAAGCCTCTGGAAACACCATATATTTT.

The chain has TRBV28 and TRBJ1-2; D is undetermined. The V gene's germline CDR1 is MDHEN and CDR2 SYDVKM. V lost 8 bases and J 8 bases, leaving 15 bases between the germline ends. CDR3 length: 12 residues. The DNA of the CDR3 is TGTGCCAGCTCACCGGGATGGGAGGGCTACACCTTC. This sequence encodes CASSPGWEGYTF.

This chain uses TRBV18 with TRBJ1-1, with 10 bases that match TRBD1. Germline V lookup: CDR1 KGHSH, CDR2 LQKENI. The V gene end was trimmed by 3 bases and the J gene end by 3 bases; junction bases not matched to a gene: 4. CDR3 length equals 15 residues. CDR3 nucleotides: TGTGCCAGCTCACCCCGGGACAGGGGATACACTGAAGCTTTCTTT. Translation gives CASSPRDRGYTEAFF.

This clone appeared once. The chain combines TRBV3-1 (or the pseudogene TRBV3-2) with TRBJ2-5; a weak D match, TRBD2 (6 bases). This CDR3 has 15 residues. With 1 base removed from V and 5 bases from J, the gap between germline ends came to 14 bases. The germline V gene encodes CDR1 LGHDT and CDR2 YNNKEL (reference sequence). In DNA form, the CDR3 reads TGTGCCAGCAGCCAAGCCCATGCGGGGTTTGAGACCCAGTACTTC. It yields the protein CASSQAHAGFETQYF.

This clone occurred once. The chain uses TRBV11-2 and TRBJ1-4, with a tentative D call TRBD1 (6 bases). V was pared by 7 bases and J by 3 bases, with 12 bases between. Germline CDR1 reads SGHAT; CDR2 reads FQNNGV. This CDR3 has 14 amino acids. The CDR3 DNA reads TGTGCCAGCACCTCAGGGGTGGCTAATGAAAAACTGTTTTTT. Translation: CASTSGVANEKLFF.

The chain has TRBV11-3 and TRBJ2-2; the match to TRBD1 covers 7 bases. Trimming cost V 5 bases and J 6 bases; bases outside gene matches: 15. The CDR3 covers 17 residues. Germline V gene data show CDR1 as SGHNT and CDR2 as YENEEA. The CDR3 region is CASSPPRRSGGAGELFF. The CDR3, as DNA: TGTGCCAGCAGCCCCCCCCGGCGTTCAGGGGGTGCCGGGGAGCTGTTTTTT.

The J gene is TRBJ1-1, the V gene TRBV29-1; 10 positions agree with TRBD1. From germline, CDR1 is SQVTM and CDR2 ANQGSEA. The CDR3 contains 14 residues. The ends lost 6 bases at V and 3 bases at J; junction bases unmatched: 7. CDR3 loop: CSVAGTGAYTEAFF. For the CDR3, the DNA is TGCAGCGTCGCCGGGACAGGGGCGTACACTGAAGCTTTCTTT.

This chain links TRBV7-6 with TRBJ2-7; D might be TRBD1 (6 bases). Per germline, CDR1 SGHVS and CDR2 FNYEAQ. The length of the CDR3 is 15 residues. V lost 8 bases, J lost 3 bases, and 20 bases lay in between. This chain's CDR3 is CASELSGQGRYEQYF. As DNA, the CDR3 is TGTGCCAGCGAATTATCGGGGCAGGGGCGCTACGAGCAGTACTTC.

The V gene is TRBV12-5, the J gene TRBJ2-5; D is possibly TRBD2 (7 bases). V was trimmed by 6 bases and J by 1 base, leaving 15 bases between them. Germline V lookup: CDR1 LGHNT, CDR2 FRNRAP. The CDR3 spans 15 residues. The CDR3 reads CASGMGGAGQETQYF. The CDR3 DNA sequence: TGTGCTAGTGGCATGGGGGGGGCCGGCCAAGAGACCCAGTACTTC.

This clone was seen just once. The V gene is TRBV6-6, the J gene TRBJ1-6; no firm D call. The CDR3 totals 15 residues. Germline values: CDR1 MNHNY, CDR2 SVGAGI (reference sequence). V was pared by 2 bases and J by 4 bases, with 9 bases between. The CDR3 nucleotides read TGTGCCAGCAGTTACGAGGAGCTTTATAATTCACCCCTCCACTTT. The encoded protein is CASSYEELYNSPLHF.

The sample holds one count of this clone. The V and J genes are TRBV5-4 and TRBJ1-1; 9 bases fit TRBD1. The CDR3 contains 13 residues. After removal of 4 bases from V and 7 bases from J, the junction contained 5 bases not matched to a gene. Germline V gene sequence: CDR1 SGHNT, CDR2 YYREEE (reference sequence). The CDR3 protein is CASSPGQGYEAFF. Here the CDR3 DNA reads TGTGCCAGCAGCCCCGGACAGGGGTATGAAGCTTTCTTT.

This sequence joins TRBV14 and TRBJ2-1; TRBD2 matches at 8 bases. The germline CDR1 and CDR2 sequences are SGHDN and FVKESK. This CDR3 is built from 13 residues. V was clipped by 4 bases and J by 9 bases; unmatched bases: 5. Written as DNA, the CDR3 is TGTGCCAGCAGCCCAAGGACTAGCTCTGAGCAGTTCTTC. Protein: CASSPRTSSEQFF.

This clone was detected only a few times. V usage is TRBV10-3 and J usage is TRBJ2-1; tentatively, D is TRBD1 (6 bases). CDR1 is ENHRY and CDR2 is SYGVKD in the germline V gene. The CDR3 is 12 residues long. Deletions cut 4 bases from V and 5 bases from J, with 6 bases between. The chain's CDR3 is CAISGTDNEQFF. The CDR3 DNA follows: TGTGCCATCAGTGGGACAGACAATGAGCAGTTCTTC.

The chain employs TRBV7-2 and TRBJ2-2; 7 nucleotides agree with TRBD2. V was clipped by 5 bases and J by 4 bases; unmatched bases: 10. From germline, CDR1 is SGHTA and CDR2 FQGNSA. This CDR3 region has 16 residues. The DNA for the CDR3 is TGTGCCAGCAGCACAGACGTGGCTAGCGGCACCGGGGAGCTGTTTTTT. Protein sequence: CASSTDVASGTGELFF.

The J gene is TRBJ2-1, the V gene TRBV6-5; 7 bases fit TRBD1. V shed 5 bases and J 2 bases; nucleotides not matched to a gene: 6. The germline gives CDR1 MNHEY, CDR2 SVGAGI. This CDR3 contains 15 residues. DNA of the CDR3: TGTGCCAGCAGTATAGGGACAGAAACCTACAATGAGCAGTTCTTC. It encodes CASSIGTETYNEQFF.

The chain uses TRBV6-5 and TRBJ2-5, with 10 bases aligning to TRBD1. This CDR3 is 14 amino acids long. Per germline, CDR1 MNHEY and CDR2 SVGAGI. V was pared by 6 bases and J by 3 bases, with 4 bases of the junction left unmatched. The CDR3 is CASSPGQGEETQYF. The CDR3 nucleotides are TGTGCCAGCAGCCCCGGACAGGGGGAAGAGACCCAGTACTTC.